The clone carrying this T cell receptor beta chain was counted only a few times. This sample is drawn from a study of blood T cell repertoires in COVID-19. Study context: Sources were T cells, B-cell-depleted T cells, or PBMCs; the material itself was cDNA or gDNA.

Trimming cost V 1 base and J 6 bases; bases outside gene matches: 6. CDR1 MDHEN and CDR2 SYDVKM come from the germline V gene. The CDR3 loop spans 16 amino acids. Clones were read by immunoSEQ multiplex PCR, and TCRdb kept only the in-frame ones, dropping some. The data hold 29,000 or so clones, with roughly nine tenths observed a single time. The sequencing input was peripheral blood. V is TRBV28 and J is TRBJ2-3, with TRBD1 matching over 11 bases. The TCR was taken from a man aged 45-65 years with active COVID-19. This CDR3 is CASSLSRTGGVDTQYF. In DNA, the CDR3 is TGTGCCAGCAGTTTATCCCGGACAGGGGGCGTGGATACGCAGTATTTT.